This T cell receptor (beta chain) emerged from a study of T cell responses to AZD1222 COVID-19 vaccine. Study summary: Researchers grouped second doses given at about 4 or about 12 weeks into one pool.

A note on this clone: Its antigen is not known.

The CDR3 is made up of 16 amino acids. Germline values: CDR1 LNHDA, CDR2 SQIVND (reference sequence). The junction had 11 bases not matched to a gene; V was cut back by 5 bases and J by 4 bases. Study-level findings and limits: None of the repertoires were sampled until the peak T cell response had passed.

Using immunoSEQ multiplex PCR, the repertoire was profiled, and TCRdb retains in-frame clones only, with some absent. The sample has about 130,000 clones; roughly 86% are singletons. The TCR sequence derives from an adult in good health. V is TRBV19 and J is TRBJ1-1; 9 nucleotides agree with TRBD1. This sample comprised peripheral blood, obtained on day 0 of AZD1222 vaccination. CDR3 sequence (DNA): TGTGCCAGTAGTCCCCGGACAGGGGAGGGTGGCACTGAAGCTTTCTTT. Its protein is CASSPRTGEGGTEAFF.